The 8 T cell receptor beta chains below come from one sample, sequenced in a study of T cell responses to AZD1222 COVID-19 vaccine. Sequencing was performed with immunoSEQ multiplex PCR; in TCRdb, only in-frame clones are kept and a portion is missing. The sample carries 80,000 to 130,000 clones, around nine tenths recorded once. Sequences were derived from peripheral blood, sampled on day 0 of AZD1222 vaccination. The source is an adult in good health.

The chain joins TRBV28 to TRBJ1-2, with D tentatively TRBD1 (5 bases). The CDR3 extends over 12 amino acids. The V and J ends lost 2 bases and 4 bases respectively, with 5 bases between them. Germline loops: CDR1 MDHEN, CDR2 SYDVKM. The CDR3 loop is CASSLDSYGYTF. The CDR3 DNA follows: TGTGCCAGCAGTTTAGACAGCTATGGCTACACCTTC.

The chain links TRBV7-3 to TRBJ2-7; D possibly corresponds to TRBD2 (5 bases). Per the germline V gene, CDR1 is SGHTA and CDR2 is FQGTGA. Trimming cost V 3 bases and J 3 bases, with 9 bases left between them. The CDR3 length is 13 residues. The CDR3 DNA sequence: TGTGCCAGCAGCTTTGAGGGCCGCTACGAGCAGTACTTC. It is translated as CASSFEGRYEQYF. The full variable domain, its missing parts supplied by reference TRBV7-3 and TRBJ2-7, is GAGVSQTPSNKVTEKGKYVELRCDPISGHTALYWYRQSLGQGPEFLIYFQGTGAADDSGLPNDRFFAVRPEGSVSTLKIQRTERGDSAVYLCASSFEGRYEQYFGPGTRLTVT.

This chain joins TRBV19 and TRBJ1-5, with 7 bases aligning to TRBD1. CDR1 LNHDA and CDR2 SQIVND come from the germline V gene (reference sequence). Trimming at V came to 2 bases and at J to 2 bases, leaving 6 bases not matched to a gene. CDR3 length equals 16 residues. In nucleotides, the CDR3 is TGTGCCAGTAGTATAATTCCGCAGGGGGGCAATCAGCCCCAGCATTTT. Its translation: CASSIIPQGGNQPQHF.

Only a few counts were recorded for this clone. This chain connects TRBV28 to TRBJ1-2; TRBD1 is a possible D gene (5 bases). CDR1 MDHEN and CDR2 SYDVKM come from the germline V gene. This CDR3 has 13 amino acids. V was pared by 8 bases and J by 4 bases, with 14 bases between. The CDR3 spells CASQRTRAYGYTF. For the CDR3, the DNA is TGTGCCAGCCAGAGGACCAGGGCCTATGGCTACACCTTC.

The genes are TRBV21-1 and TRBJ1-4. TRBV21-1 represents a pseudogene. The CDR3 extends over 14 amino acids. The CDR3 loop is CASSKVGFREKLFF. CDR3 in DNA: TGTGCCAGCAGCAAAGTGGGGTTTCGGGAAAAACTGTTTTTT.

This clone appeared a few times. The rearrangement uses TRBV9 and TRBJ2-7; a possible D gene is TRBD2 (6 bases). Trimming pared 1 base from V and 0 bases from J, leaving 11 bases between. Germline CDR1 reads SGDLS; CDR2 reads YYNGEE. This CDR3 spans 15 amino acids. The CDR3, as DNA: TGTGCCAGCAGCGTAACAACCGGGAGCTCCTACGAGCAGTACTTC. Amino acid sequence: CASSVTTGSSYEQYF.

The rearrangement uses TRBV30 and TRBJ2-7; 9 bases are shared with TRBD1. The CDR3 has 16 amino acids. Germline V gives CDR1 GTSNPN, CDR2 SVGIG (reference sequence). After removal of 0 bases from V and 6 bases from J, the junction contained 12 bases not matched to a gene. The CDR3 protein is CAWSVRQGVAGSEQYF. CDR3 sequence (DNA): TGTGCCTGGAGTGTACGACAGGGGGTCGCGGGTAGCGAGCAGTACTTC.

V usage is TRBV6-1 and J usage is TRBJ1-1; 12 nucleotides line up with TRBD1. V trimming: 0 bases; J trimming: 6 bases; junction bases outside the gene matches: 5. Germline V gene data show CDR1 as MNHNS and CDR2 as SASEGT. This CDR3 comprises 16 residues. The CDR3, as DNA: TGTGCCAGCAGTGAAGCGTGGGACAGGGGGCATCCTGAAGCTTTCTTT. Encoded protein: CASSEAWDRGHPEAFF.